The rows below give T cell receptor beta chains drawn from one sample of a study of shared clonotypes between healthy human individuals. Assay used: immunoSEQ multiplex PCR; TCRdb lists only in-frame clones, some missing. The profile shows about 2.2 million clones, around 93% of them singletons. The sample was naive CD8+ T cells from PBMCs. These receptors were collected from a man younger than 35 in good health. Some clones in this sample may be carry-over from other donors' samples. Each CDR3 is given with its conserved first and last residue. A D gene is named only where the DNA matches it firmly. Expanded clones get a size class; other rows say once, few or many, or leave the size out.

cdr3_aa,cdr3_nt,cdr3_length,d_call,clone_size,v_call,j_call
CSVEDGTERVGYEQYF,TGCAGCGTTGAAGATGGGACGGAGAGGGTAGGCTACGAGCAGTACTTC,16,.,once,TRBV29-1,TRBJ2-7
CASSVGGSSYNEQFF,TGCGCCAGCAGTGTTGGCGGGAGCTCCTACAATGAGCAGTTCTTC,15,TRBD2,.,TRBV10-2,TRBJ2-1
CASSFLMTSGRTYEQYF,TGTGCCAGCAGCTTCCTCATGACTAGCGGGAGAACCTACGAGCAGTACTTC,17,TRBD2,.,TRBV11-2,TRBJ2-7
CASRPQGANTEAFF,TGTGCCAGTAGGCCTCAGGGGGCGAACACTGAAGCTTTCTTT,14,TRBD1,few,TRBV19,TRBJ1-1
CASNYPTGTNNEQFF,TGCGCCAGCAACTACCCGACCGGGACTAACAATGAGCAGTTCTTC,15,TRBD2,.,TRBV4-1,TRBJ2-1
CASSQEEVGQTGFNGYTF,TGTGCCAGCAGCCAAGAGGAAGTAGGCCAAACAGGGTTTAATGGCTACACCTTC,18,.,once,TRBV4-2,TRBJ1-2
CASSEGSRDTEAFF,TGTGCCAGCAGCGAAGGTAGTCGGGACACTGAAGCTTTCTTT,14,.,.,TRBV28,TRBJ1-1
CASSLAGSYEQYF,TGTGCCAGCAGTTTAGCAGGCTCCTACGAGCAGTACTTC,13,.,.,TRBV28,TRBJ2-7
CSARQQYEQYF,TGCAGTGCTCGACAGCAGTACGAGCAGTACTTC,11,.,.,TRBV20-1,TRBJ2-7
CASSLNKNTEAFF,TGTGCCAGCAGCTTAAACAAGAACACTGAAGCTTTCTTT,13,.,.,TRBV7-3,TRBJ1-1
CASSRDRIVTDTQYF,TGTGCCAGCAGCCGAGACAGGATTGTAACAGATACGCAGTATTTT,15,.,.,TRBV6-5,TRBJ2-3
CASSANTGSQGYTF,TGTGCCAGCAGCGCAAATACAGGGTCCCAGGGCTACACCTTC,14,.,.,TRBV9,TRBJ1-2
CAWSVSGLPSGYTF,TGTGCCTGGAGTGTATCCGGCCTGCCGTCTGGCTACACCTTC,14,.,.,TRBV30,TRBJ1-2
CASSSPRITEAFF,TGTGCCAGCAGTTCTCCACGGATAACTGAAGCTTTCTTT,13,.,.,TRBV27,TRBJ1-1
CANRAVDQETQYF,TGTGCCAACAGGGCCGTCGATCAAGAGACCCAGTACTTC,13,.,once,TRBV10-3,TRBJ2-5
CASSLAGLANTGELFF,TGCGCCAGCAGCTTGGCGGGACTAGCCAACACCGGGGAGCTGTTTTTT,16,TRBD2,few,TRBV5-1,TRBJ2-2
CASGLVQKNYGYTF,TGTGCTAGTGGTTTGGTACAAAAAAACTATGGCTACACCTTC,14,.,.,TRBV12-5,TRBJ1-2
CASSQDNGNYGYTF,TGCGCCAGCAGCCAAGATAACGGAAACTATGGCTACACCTTC,14,.,.,TRBV4-3,TRBJ1-2